The 31 T cell receptor beta chains presented below share a single source sample, sequenced in a study of CD8 T cells in Susac syndrome. Random hexamers served to reverse transcribe about 0.5 to 1 ug RNA. Via MiXCR, TCRdb re-called the immunoSEQ multiplex PCR reads, giving one row per CDR3 protein. This repertoire shows about 190,000 distinct CDR3 sequences, 85% to 95% found once; its top ten account for roughly 0.1%. Sequencing used CD4+ T cells from PBMCs. These receptors all stem from a human donor in good health.

CDR3 sequence reads: CASSQAGGAAVNTEAFF. As DNA, the CDR3 is TGTGCCAGCAGTCAGGCGGGGGGCGCGGCGGTGAACACTGAAGCTTTCTTT. The rearrangement uses TRBV12-3 or TRBV12-4 and TRBJ1-1; tentative D call: TRBD1 (6 bases). Trimming cost V 5 bases and J 0 bases, with 19 bases left between them. The CDR3 consists of 17 residues.

The chain has TRBV5-1 and TRBJ2-6, with 11 bases lining up with TRBD1. The CDR3 spans 16 residues. Germline V gives CDR1 SGHRS, CDR2 YFSETQ. V trimming: 3 bases; J trimming: 3 bases; junction bases outside the gene matches: 2. DNA of the CDR3: TGCGCCAGCAGCTGGACAGGGGGCGGTGGGGCCAACGTCCTGACTTTC. Its translation is CASSWTGGGGANVLTF.

This chain links TRBV20-1 with TRBJ2-7, with 9 bases that match TRBD1. The CDR3 has 15 residues. CDR1 is DFQATT, CDR2 SNEGSKA, per germline (reference sequence). Trimming cost V 1 base and J 3 bases; bases outside gene matches: 7. CDR3 bases: TGCAGTGCTAGAGCCCCACAGGGGGCGAACTACGAGCAGTACTTC. The encoded protein is CSARAPQGANYEQYF.

The rearrangement uses TRBV12-3 or TRBV12-4 and TRBJ1-1; D is ambiguous. This CDR3 region has 15 residues. The V and J ends lost 3 bases and 0 bases respectively, with 11 bases between them. CDR3 coding DNA: TGTGCCAGCAGTTTTAGGTTCCTGATGAACACTGAAGCTTTCTTT. As protein: CASSFRFLMNTEAFF.

This sequence joins TRBV2 and TRBJ1-5, with D perhaps TRBD1 (6 bases). V lost 4 bases to trimming and J lost 6 bases, with 16 bases between them. This CDR3 spans 15 amino acids. Germline CDR1 SNHLY, CDR2 FYNNEI. Written as DNA, the CDR3 is TGTGCCAGCAGTGGATTATCCCAGGGGATTCAGCCCCAGCATTTT. Its translation: CASSGLSQGIQPQHF.

This chain uses TRBV27 with TRBJ1-1, with D maybe TRBD1 (6 bases). V was shortened by 3 bases and J by 0 bases, with 11 bases between the two germline ends. The germline CDR1 and CDR2 sequences are MNHEY and SMNVEV (reference sequence). CDR3 length: 15 residues. The CDR3 nucleotides read TGTGCCAGCAGTTTCTCCGGACAGCTGAACACTGAAGCTTTCTTT. It specifies CASSFSGQLNTEAFF.

This chain links TRBV27 with TRBJ1-5, with TRBD1 matching 7 bases. Germline CDR1 reads MNHEY; CDR2 reads SMNVEV (reference sequence). V was pared by 6 bases and J by 3 bases, with 5 bases of the junction left unmatched. The CDR3 has 14 residues. Here the CDR3 DNA reads TGTGCCAGCAGCCCTGACAGGGTCAATCAGCCCCAGCATTTT. Translating gives CASSPDRVNQPQHF.

J is TRBJ2-7 and V is TRBV5-6, with D unclear. From germline, CDR1 is SGHDT and CDR2 YYEEEE. The CDR3 runs to 13 residues. Trimming took 5 bases from V and 2 from J, leaving 11 bases between them. CDR3 DNA: TGTGCCAGCAGATCGGCAGGAACCTACGAGCAGTACTTC. As protein: CASRSAGTYEQYF.

The J gene is TRBJ1-1, the V gene TRBV20-1; D is unclear. Trimming cost V 6 bases and J 11 bases, with 16 bases left between them. Germline lookup yields CDR1 DFQATT and CDR2 SNEGSKA (reference sequence). The CDR3 contains 11 residues. CDR3 DNA sequence: TGCAGTGCAGTTCCCCGGGGTGGGGCTTTCTTT. Translated: CSAVPRGGAFF.

This clonotype has just one count. CDR3 sequence reads: CSLPLLYTF. CDR3 in DNA: TGCAGTTTACCACTCCTCTACACCTTC. V is TRBV20-1 and J is TRBJ1-2; D is unclear. The CDR3 spans 9 residues. Germline assignment: CDR1 DFQATT and CDR2 SNEGSKA (reference sequence). Between the trimmed V and J ends, which lost 8 bases and 10 bases, there was a span of 11 bases.

This chain joins TRBV9 and TRBJ2-5; 12 positions agree with TRBD2. Unmatched junction bases numbered 5, after V lost 0 bases and J lost 2 bases. CDR1 is SGDLS and CDR2 is YYNGEE in the germline V gene. The CDR3 consists of 17 residues. CDR3 residues: CASSVALAGGRQETQYF. In DNA, the CDR3 is TGTGCCAGCAGCGTAGCACTAGCGGGGGGCCGACAAGAGACCCAGTACTTC.

This CDR3 reads CASSLGGGRDTQYF. CDR3 nucleotide sequence: TGTGCCAGCAGCTTAGGGGGTGGGAGAGATACGCAGTATTTT. The J gene is TRBJ2-3, the V gene TRBV7-2; D may be TRBD2 (5 bases). CDR3 size: 14 residues. The V gene's germline CDR1 is SGHTA and CDR2 FQGNSA. Trimming cost V 1 base and J 5 bases, with 10 bases left between them.

The chain links TRBV12-3 or TRBV12-4 to TRBJ1-5; 7 positions match TRBD1. Trimming at V came to 6 bases and at J to 3 bases, leaving 5 bases not matched to a gene. CDR3 length: 14 amino acids. The CDR3 DNA is TGTGCCAGCAGACCGACAGGGTCCAATCAGCCCCAGCATTTT. It translates to CASRPTGSNQPQHF.

V is TRBV4-2 and J is TRBJ2-5, with unresolved D. The ends were cut back, 0 bases at V and 1 base at J, with 9 bases in the middle. The CDR3 has 15 amino acids. In germline, CDR1 is LGHNA, CDR2 YNFKEQ. In nucleotides, the CDR3 is TGTGCCAGCAGCCAAGATTTATTCAGCCAAGAGACCCAGTACTTC. Its translation is CASSQDLFSQETQYF.

The chain uses TRBV27 and TRBJ1-1; tentative D call: TRBD1 (5 bases). V shed 3 bases and J shed 4 bases, with 12 bases lying between them. This CDR3 spans 14 amino acids. Germline CDR1 reads MNHEY; CDR2 reads SMNVEV (reference sequence). CDR3 sequence (DNA): TGTGCCAGCAGTTTTACTCGGGGGACCACTGAAGCTTTCTTT. It is translated as CASSFTRGTTEAFF.

The V and J genes are TRBV2 and TRBJ2-3; 8 bases are a match to TRBD2. This CDR3 has 13 amino acids. CDR1 and CDR2 (germline): SNHLY, FYNNEI. Losses at the gene ends were 11 bases for V and 4 bases for J; bases not matched to a gene: 8. The CDR3 reads CAGSSGEPDTQYF. Here the CDR3 DNA reads TGTGCCGGAAGTAGCGGGGAGCCAGATACGCAGTATTTT.

The chain carries TRBV11-2 and TRBJ2-3; 7 bases match TRBD1. J was trimmed by 5 bases and V by 5 bases; bases with no gene match: 10. Germline V gene lookup returns CDR1 SGHAT and CDR2 FQNNGV. The CDR3 spans 15 residues. DNA for the CDR3: TGTGCCAGCAGCCCTCTGACAGGGAAGCAAGATACGCAGTATTTT. Translating it yields CASSPLTGKQDTQYF.

This chain connects TRBV7-2 to TRBJ2-5; 7 bases are shared with TRBD2. The CDR3 length is 14 residues. CDR1 and CDR2 (germline): SGHTA, FQGNSA. The V segment lost 0 bases and the J segment 5 bases; nucleotides outside the gene matches: 3. The CDR3 bases are TGTGCCAGCAGCTTAGCGGGGGGGGTGGAGACCCAGTACTTC. This encodes CASSLAGGVETQYF.

In this sample, this clonotype turned up once. This sequence joins TRBV7-7 and TRBJ2-5; D perhaps matches TRBD2 (6 bases). Germline V lookup: CDR1 SSHAT, CDR2 FNYEAQ (reference sequence). Trimming shortened V by 5 bases and J by 4 bases, and 14 bases separated the two germline ends. This CDR3 is built from 14 residues. CDR3 in amino acids: CASSPGTSRETQYF. The CDR3 nucleotides are TGTGCCAGCAGCCCGGGGACTTCACGAGAGACCCAGTACTTC.

The rearrangement joins TRBV3-1 to TRBJ2-1; TRBD2 matches 7 bases. This CDR3 is 12 amino acids long. Per the germline V gene, CDR1 is LGHDT and CDR2 is YNNKEL (reference sequence). V trimming: 4 bases; J trimming: 10 bases; junction bases outside the gene matches: 4. CDR3 residues: CASSPGDYEQFF. CDR3 nucleotide sequence: TGTGCCAGCAGCCCGGGGGACTACGAGCAGTTCTTC.

The J gene is TRBJ1-5, the V gene TRBV27, with D tentatively TRBD1 (6 bases). V was cut by 3 bases and J by 5 bases, with 14 bases left in between. Germline CDR1 is MNHEY and CDR2 is SMNVEV (reference sequence). CDR3 size: 15 residues. The CDR3 region is CASSLNTGTYQPQHF. The DNA of the CDR3 is TGTGCCAGCAGTTTGAACACAGGGACATATCAGCCCCAGCATTTT.

This chain connects TRBV29-1 to TRBJ1-2; D unclear. Deletions cut 4 bases from V and 9 bases from J, with 21 bases between. This CDR3 has 14 amino acids. Germline assignment: CDR1 SQVTM and CDR2 ANQGSEA. The CDR3 loop reads CSVGGGLSSSSYTF. DNA of the CDR3: TGCAGCGTTGGAGGTGGTCTCAGCTCTAGCAGCTACACCTTC.

In its sample, this clonotype was seen once. The CDR3 sequence: CATSMISSGANVLTF. The CDR3 DNA is TGTGCCACCAGCATGATATCCTCTGGGGCCAACGTCCTGACTTTC. V usage is TRBV15 and J usage is TRBJ2-6; D uncertain. CDR1 is LNHNV and CDR2 is YYDKDF in the germline V gene (reference sequence). Trimming removed 4 bases at V and 0 bases at J, with 7 bases between. The CDR3 runs 15 residues.

Comments on this clonotype: Germline is not matched at one junction end, which may reflect a read error. The V call is TRBV5-1, the J call TRBJ2-1, with 10 bases that match TRBD1. The CDR3 loop spans 10 amino acids. Germline CDR1 is SGHRS and CDR2 is YFSETQ. CDR3 sequence (DNA): TGCGCCAGCAGCCTGGGACAGGGGCGCTTC. This gives the protein CASSLGQGRF. Based on the CDR3 plus reference TRBV5-1 and TRBJ2-1, the full variable domain is KAGVTQTPRYLIKTRGQQVTLSCSPISGHRSVSWYQQTPGQGLQFLFEYFSETQRNKGNFPGRFSGRQFSNSRSEMNVSTLELGDSALYLCASSLGQGRFGPGTRLTVL.

The chain recombines TRBV24-1 with TRBJ2-1; tentatively, D is TRBD2 (6 bases). The CDR3 sequence is 15 residues long. Trimming removed 1 base at V and 7 bases at J, with 13 bases between. The germline V gene has CDR1 KGHDR and CDR2 SFDVKD. The CDR3 region has the DNA TGTGCCACCAGTGATTTTAGGATGGAGGGGAATGAGCAGTTCTTC. Translated, it gives CATSDFRMEGNEQFF.

This clonotype has just one count. This sequence joins TRBV27 and TRBJ2-7; D might be TRBD1 (6 bases). The germline V gene encodes CDR1 MNHEY and CDR2 SMNVEV (reference sequence). The CDR3 covers 16 residues. V lost 0 bases to trimming and J lost 2 bases, with 14 bases between them. CDR3 bases: TGTGCCAGCAGTTTATCCCGACGGACAGAGACCTACGAGCAGTACTTC. Amino acids: CASSLSRRTETYEQYF.

For this clonotype: A read error may account for a junction end that differs from germline. CDR3 nucleotide sequence: TGTGCCAGCTCAAAGGGCTCGGCAGGGCTGAAAACTGAAGCTTTCTTT. This translates into CASSKGSAGLKTEAFF. The V call is TRBV18, the J call TRBJ1-1, with D possibly being TRBD1 (5 bases). This CDR3 region has 16 residues. The germline V gene encodes CDR1 KGHSH and CDR2 LQKENI. The full variable domain, its missing parts supplied by reference TRBV18 and TRBJ1-1, is NAGVMQNPRHLVRRRGQEARLRCSPMKGHSHVYWYRQLPEEGLKFMVYLQKENIIDESGMPKERFSAEFPKEGPSILRIQQVVRGDSAAYFCASSKGSAGLKTEAFFGQGTRLTVV.

CDR3 protein: CASSGTSGSNEQFF. CDR3 DNA: TGTGCCAGCTCTGGGACTAGCGGGAGTAATGAGCAGTTCTTC. The rearrangement uses TRBV7-3 and TRBJ2-1; 14 nucleotides line up with TRBD2. The CDR3 loop spans 14 amino acids. Trimming at V came to 8 bases and at J to 7 bases, leaving 4 bases not matched to a gene. Germline values: CDR1 SGHTA, CDR2 FQGTGA.

The CDR3 protein is CASRAIPTDTQYF. CDR3 sequence (DNA): TGTGCCAGTAGGGCGATACCCACAGATACGCAGTATTTT. The chain joins TRBV19 to TRBJ2-3, with D hard to call. CDR1 is LNHDA, CDR2 SQIVND, per germline (reference sequence). Between the trimmed V and J ends, which lost 6 bases and 2 bases, there was a span of 9 bases. The CDR3 length is 13 residues.

This sequence joins TRBV7-9 and TRBJ2-2; 7 bases agree with TRBD1. The CDR3 contains 14 residues. Trimming took 5 bases from V and 4 from J; bases not matched to a gene: 4. Per the germline V gene, CDR1 is SEHNR and CDR2 is FQNEAQ (reference sequence). CDR3 in amino acids: CASSHRQGTGELFF. The CDR3 DNA reads as TGTGCCAGCAGCCATAGACAGGGCACCGGGGAGCTGTTTTTT.

This clonotype has only a few counts. The chain carries TRBV28 and TRBJ1-2; a weak D match, TRBD1 (5 bases). CDR1 and CDR2 (germline): MDHEN, SYDVKM. Trimming removed 5 bases at V and 2 bases at J, with 12 bases between. The CDR3 has 14 amino acids. The CDR3 loop is CASSDGTGNYGYTF. The DNA for the CDR3 is TGTGCCAGCAGTGACGGGACGGGGAACTATGGCTACACCTTC.